The present T cell receptor (beta chain) was sequenced within a study of blood T cell repertoires in COVID-19. Turning to the study itself: Collection of acute and convalescent COVID-19 samples took place in the United States, Italy and Spain. Nucleic acid was either cDNA or gDNA, and it came from T cells, B-cell-depleted T cells, or PBMCs.

V gave up 0 bases and J gave up 0 bases, with 6 bases separating them. CDR1 is LGHNA and CDR2 is YNFKEQ in the germline V gene. The CDR3 runs 15 residues. Source study methods: Amplification of reference gene primers provided the estimated nucleated cell counts. Clones were sequenced by immunoSEQ multiplex PCR, and TCRdb holds only the in-frame ones, with some missing. V and J calls and clone size are copied from that table; D and trimming were computed from the DNA. The top ten clones hold about 6.5% of a sample with 90,000 to 120,000 clones, roughly 72% of them seen once. This TCR derives from a man at least 80 years old with acute or convalescent COVID-19. Sample: peripheral blood. The rearrangement links TRBV4-2 to TRBJ2-1, with D possibly matching TRBD2 (5 bases). For the CDR3, the DNA is TGTGCCAGCAGCCAAGAGAGGGCCTCCTACAATGAGCAGTTCTTC. Translation gives CASSQERASYNEQFF.